This T cell receptor beta chain appears in the sequencing data of a study of blood T cell repertoires in COVID-19. Looking at the study overall: Samples of COVID-19 (acute and convalescent) were obtained from the United States, Italy and Spain. Nucleic acid was either cDNA or gDNA, and it came from T cells, B-cell-depleted T cells, or PBMCs.

The table came from immunoSEQ multiplex PCR; TCRdb's copy has only in-frame clones and leaves some out. The sample records approximately 280,000 clones, 70% to 90% being singletons. This TCR was recovered from a woman in her 70s with acute or convalescent COVID-19. Source material: peripheral blood.

CDR3 sequence reads: CASSLALVGGELFF. CDR3 in DNA: TGCGCCAGCAGCTTGGCCCTAGTCGGCGGGGAGCTGTTTTTT. The genes are TRBV5-1 and TRBJ2-2; D ambiguous. Deletions cut 0 bases from V and 7 bases from J, with 10 bases between. Germline V lookup: CDR1 SGHRS, CDR2 YFSETQ. This CDR3 is built from 14 residues.